This TCR beta chain was obtained from a study of shared clonotypes between healthy human individuals. Naivety among CD8 cells was defined by CD45RO negativity and positive CCR7 selection, thereby excluding terminally differentiated effector memory CD45RA+ cells. The study, taken as a whole, reports: When naive CD4 clonotypes were compared across a handful of donors, approximately 5% were shared. In contrast to clonotypes shared by all four donors, non-shared clonotypes had lower generation probabilities.

Notes on this clone: Its cognate antigen is unknown.

Each cell subset's genomic DNA was divided evenly among several immunoSEQ plates. Clones were sequenced by immunoSEQ multiplex PCR, and TCRdb holds only the in-frame ones, with some missing. The table lists over 2,000,000 clones, around 93% of them singletons. The sample taken for sequencing was naive CD8+ T cells from PBMCs. The source is a man younger than 35 in good health. Some clones in this sample may be carry-over from other donors' samples.

Here the CDR3 DNA reads TGCAGCGTAGTTCAGGGGGAGCAGTTCTTC. It yields the protein CSVVQGEQFF. The chain recombines TRBV29-1 with TRBJ2-1; tentatively, D is TRBD1 (6 bases). CDR1 is SQVTM, CDR2 ANQGSEA, per germline. V was pared by 6 bases and J by 10 bases, with 10 bases between. This CDR3 has 10 residues.